The next 8 T cell receptor beta chains were all read from a single sample in a study of blood T cell repertoires in COVID-19. This table comes from immunoSEQ multiplex PCR, and its TCRdb copy is limited to in-frame clones, with some not included. The profile shows approximately 440,000 clones, 90% of them singletons. Sequencing input: PBMCs or T cells enriched from blood (not recorded which). The receptors derive from a young man who had recovered from COVID-19.

In this sample, this clone turned up once. V is TRBV18 and J is TRBJ2-1, with D possibly matching TRBD2 (6 bases). Between the trimmed V and J ends, which lost 1 base and 1 base, there was a span of 11 bases. CDR1 and CDR2 (germline): KGHSH, LQKENI. This CDR3 is 16 amino acids long. CDR3 coding DNA: TGTGCCAGCTCACCACGGAGGGACTTATCCTACAATGAGCAGTTCTTC. It specifies CASSPRRDLSYNEQFF.

The V and J genes are TRBV10-1 and TRBJ2-7; TRBD1 is a possible D gene (5 bases). The germline V gene has CDR1 WNHNN and CDR2 SYGVQD (reference sequence). The V end lost 0 bases, the J end lost 0 bases, and 9 bases lay between the germline ends. There are 15 residues in the CDR3. The CDR3 here is CASSESGQGSYEQYF. The CDR3 DNA sequence: TGCGCCAGCAGTGAGTCTGGCCAGGGCTCCTACGAGCAGTACTTC.

The gene calls are TRBV7-2 and TRBJ1-6; D is possibly TRBD1 (5 bases). The CDR3 is 15 residues long. Germline values: CDR1 SGHTA, CDR2 FQGNSA. Trimming took 1 base from V and 9 from J, leaving 13 bases between them. The CDR3 nucleotides are TGTGCCAGCAGCTTAGGGGGCAGGGAAAGTTCACCCCTCCACTTT. Its translation: CASSLGGRESSPLHF.

The CDR3 nucleotides are TGTGCCAGCAGCCCAATCCGGGACAGCGAAAATTCACCCCTCCACTTT. Translated: CASSPIRDSENSPLHF. The chain couples TRBV7-9 to TRBJ1-6; 7 bases fit TRBD1. The CDR3 is made up of 16 amino acids. V lost 5 bases and J lost 7; bases outside the gene matches: 11. Germline values: CDR1 SEHNR, CDR2 FQNEAQ (reference sequence).

The genes are TRBV2 and TRBJ2-7, with D perhaps matching TRBD2 (6 bases). Germline-derived CDR1 and CDR2 are SNHLY and FYNNEI. The CDR3 has 13 residues. Trimming left V 6 bases short and J 3 bases short, with 12 bases between. The CDR3 DNA follows: TGTGCCAGCAGCCGCGGGACCATCTACGAGCAGTACTTC. This sequence encodes CASSRGTIYEQYF.

The gene calls are TRBV28 and TRBJ2-1; D might be TRBD2 (6 bases). Germline V gene sequence: CDR1 MDHEN, CDR2 SYDVKM. CDR3 length equals 14 residues. V was clipped by 6 bases and J by 4 bases, with 13 bases between them. CDR3 amino acids: CASRAGGVYNEQFF. CDR3 bases: TGTGCCAGCAGGGCCGGCGGGGTGTACAATGAGCAGTTCTTC.

This rearrangement joins TRBV10-3 to TRBJ2-7; 11 nucleotides agree with TRBD1. V lost 8 bases, J lost 5 bases, and 8 bases stayed unmatched. Looked up from germline, CDR1 is ENHRY and CDR2 is SYGVKD. The CDR3 has 14 amino acids. The CDR3 protein is CAIRTGTGGDEQYF. In DNA, the CDR3 is TGTGCCATCCGGACCGGGACAGGGGGGGACGAGCAGTACTTC.

As regards this clone: Mismatch with germline at one junction end may stem from a read error. The J gene is TRBJ2-7, the V gene TRBV18; maybe TRBD2 (5 bases). Germline V gives CDR1 KGHSH, CDR2 LQKENI. This CDR3 has 13 amino acids. The CDR3 here is CASSSLEVYGQYF. In nucleotides, the CDR3 is TGTGCCAGCTCATCTCTGGAGGTCTACGGGCAGTACTTC.